This T cell receptor beta chain is drawn from a study of T-cell reconstitution after alpha-beta-depleted transplantation in children. TCRbeta library construction was performed incorporating unique molecular identifiers. One entry per CDR3 protein, called by TCRdb with MiXCR from the PCR reads. There are about 600,000 distinct CDR3 sequences in the sample; 23% occur only once, and roughly 13% lies in the top ten. CDR3 length: 19 residues. Trimming cost V 0 bases and J 3 bases; bases outside gene matches: 8. CDR1 and CDR2 (germline): LGHNA, YNFKEQ. The V call is TRBV4-2, the J call TRBJ2-2, with TRBD2 matching over 12 bases. The receptor was derived from a boy under two years old who had a stem cell transplant for acute myeloid leukemia, so the T cells may come from the graft donor. The sequences come from PBMCs, mostly from graft donor cells, collected 360 days after TCRalphabeta/CD19-depleted stem cell transplant. The CDR3 loop reads CASSQEMSGLAGYTGELFF. The CDR3 coding sequence is TGTGCCAGCAGCCAAGAAATGTCGGGACTAGCGGGCTACACCGGGGAGCTGTTTTTT.